This T cell receptor beta chain was sequenced in a study of blood T cell repertoires in COVID-19. Study-wide context: Acute and convalescent COVID-19 samples came from the United States, Italy and Spain. PBMCs, B-cell-depleted T cells, or T cells were the source of the cDNA or gDNA that made up the material.

Per the original data handling: Reference gene primer amplification yielded estimated nucleated cell counts. The table came from immunoSEQ multiplex PCR; TCRdb's copy has only in-frame clones and leaves some out. V and J calls plus clone size are reproduced from that table; the DNA served to infer D and trimming. Of about 160,000 clones listed, approximately 88% are singletons. The V gene's germline CDR1 is LNHDA and CDR2 SQIVND (reference sequence). This CDR3 region has 13 residues. V lost 6 bases and J 7 bases, leaving 13 bases between the germline ends. The TCR sequence derives from a woman of 80 years or more with active or convalescent COVID-19. This sequence joins TRBV19 and TRBJ1-5; D gene unclear. The sample consisted of peripheral blood. CDR3 bases: TGTGCCAGTAGATCTTCGGGAGAACAGCCCCAGCATTTT. The encoded protein is CASRSSGEQPQHF. The full variable domain, rest sourced from reference TRBV19 and TRBJ1-5, is DGGITQSPKYLFRKEGQNVTLSCEQNLNHDAMYWYRQDPGQGLRLIYYSQIVNDFQKGDIAEGYSVSREKKESFPLTVTSAQKNPTAFYLCASRSSGEQPQHFGDGTRLSIL.